The T cell receptor beta chain described here comes from a study of siplizumab effects on memory and regulatory T cells. Repertoires were generated with immunoSEQ multiplex PCR, while TCRdb's copy carries only in-frame clones and drops some. The sample shows 100,000 to 120,000 clones, around 90% of them seen only once. V lost 4 bases and J 3 bases, leaving 10 bases between the germline ends. CDR1 and CDR2 (germline): SQVTM, ANQGSEA. There are 13 residues in the CDR3. This TCR derives from a human donor in good health. The chain carries TRBV29-1 and TRBJ1-3; D not resolved. Sequencing input: CD4+ T cells sorted from blood. In nucleotides, the CDR3 is TGCAGCGTTGGATACGGGGTTGGAAACACCATATATTTT. The encoded protein is CSVGYGVGNTIYF.